Reported below is one T cell receptor beta chain. The data stem from a study of blood T cell repertoires in COVID-19. Looked up from germline, CDR1 is SGHTA and CDR2 is FQGNSA. V shed 0 bases, J shed 5 bases, and the junction held 10 bases outside the gene matches. CDR3 size: 17 residues. Per the authors' pipeline: Reference gene primer amplification yielded estimated nucleated cell counts. The assay was immunoSEQ multiplex PCR, and TCRdb's table has in-frame clones only and misses some. V, J and clone size are taken as reported in that table, and D and trimming were inferred from the DNA itself. This sample has about 97,000 clones, with roughly 87% found just once.

The sequence came from a man between 45 and 60 years old with active COVID-19. The sample comprised peripheral blood. The chain links TRBV7-2 to TRBJ2-1; 7 positions agree with TRBD1. CDR3 amino acids: CASSLAVFRTGNNEQFF. The CDR3 bases are TGTGCCAGCAGCTTAGCCGTATTCAGGACAGGCAACAATGAGCAGTTCTTC.